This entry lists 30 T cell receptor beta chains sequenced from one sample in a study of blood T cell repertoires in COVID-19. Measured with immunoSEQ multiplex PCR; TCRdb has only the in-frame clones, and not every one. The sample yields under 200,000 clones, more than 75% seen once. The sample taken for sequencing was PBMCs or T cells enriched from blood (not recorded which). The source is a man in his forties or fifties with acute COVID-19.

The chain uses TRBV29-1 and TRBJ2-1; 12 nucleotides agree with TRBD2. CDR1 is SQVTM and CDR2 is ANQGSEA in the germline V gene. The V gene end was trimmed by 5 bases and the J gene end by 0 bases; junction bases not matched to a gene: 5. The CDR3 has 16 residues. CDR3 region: CSVPLAGGSSYNEQFF. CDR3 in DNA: TGCAGCGTTCCCCTAGCGGGAGGGAGCTCCTACAATGAGCAGTTCTTC.

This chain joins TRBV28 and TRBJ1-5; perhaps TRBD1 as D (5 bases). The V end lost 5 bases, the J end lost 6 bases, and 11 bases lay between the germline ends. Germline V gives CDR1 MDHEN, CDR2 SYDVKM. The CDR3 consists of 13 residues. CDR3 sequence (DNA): TGTGCCAGCAGTAACCGCAGGGTTCAGCCCCAGCATTTT. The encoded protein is CASSNRRVQPQHF.

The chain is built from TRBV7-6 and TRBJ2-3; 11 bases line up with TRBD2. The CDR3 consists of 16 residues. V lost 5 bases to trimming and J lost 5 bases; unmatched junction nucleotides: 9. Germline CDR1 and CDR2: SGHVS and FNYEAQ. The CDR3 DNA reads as TGTGCCAGCAGCGGGGCACTAGCGGGAGTAGGAGATACGCAGTATTTT. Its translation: CASSGALAGVGDTQYF. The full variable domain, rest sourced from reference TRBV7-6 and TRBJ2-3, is GAGVSQSPRYKVTKRGQDVALRCDPISGHVSLYWYRQALGQGPEFLTYFNYEAQQDKSGLPNDRFSAERPEGSISTLTIQRTEQRDSAMYRCASSGALAGVGDTQYFGPGTRLTVL.

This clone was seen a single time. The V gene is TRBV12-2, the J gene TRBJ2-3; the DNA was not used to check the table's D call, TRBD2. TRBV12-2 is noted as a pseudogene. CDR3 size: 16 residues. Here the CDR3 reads CASRLEARRDADTQYF. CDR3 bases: TGTGCAAGTCGCTTAGAGGCGCGGCGGGACGCAGATACGCAGTATTTT.

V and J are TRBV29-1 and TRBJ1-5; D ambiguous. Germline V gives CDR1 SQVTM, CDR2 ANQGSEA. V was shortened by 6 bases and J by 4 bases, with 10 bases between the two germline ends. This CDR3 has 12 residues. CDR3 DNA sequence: TGCAGCGTCTCAGCGGGGAATCAGCCCCAGCATTTT. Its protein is CSVSAGNQPQHF. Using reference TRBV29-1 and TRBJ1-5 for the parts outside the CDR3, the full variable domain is SAVISQKPSRDICQRGTSLTIQCQVDSQVTMMFWYRQQPGQSLTLIATANQGSEATYESGFVIDKFPISRPNLTFSTLTVSNMSPEDSSIYLCSVSAGNQPQHFGDGTRLSIL.

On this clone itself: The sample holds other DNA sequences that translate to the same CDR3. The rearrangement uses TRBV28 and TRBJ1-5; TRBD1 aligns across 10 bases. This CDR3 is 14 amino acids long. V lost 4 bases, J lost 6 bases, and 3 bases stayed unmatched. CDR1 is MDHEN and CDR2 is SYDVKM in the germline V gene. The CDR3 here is CASSSGTGVQPQHF. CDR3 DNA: TGTGCCAGCAGTTCAGGGACAGGGGTTCAGCCCCAGCATTTT.

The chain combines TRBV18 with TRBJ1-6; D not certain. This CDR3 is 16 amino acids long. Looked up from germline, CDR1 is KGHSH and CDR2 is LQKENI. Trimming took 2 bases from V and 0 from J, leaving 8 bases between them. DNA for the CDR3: TGTGCCAGCTCACCAACCGGGAGCTCCTATAATTCACCCCTCCACTTT. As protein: CASSPTGSSYNSPLHF.

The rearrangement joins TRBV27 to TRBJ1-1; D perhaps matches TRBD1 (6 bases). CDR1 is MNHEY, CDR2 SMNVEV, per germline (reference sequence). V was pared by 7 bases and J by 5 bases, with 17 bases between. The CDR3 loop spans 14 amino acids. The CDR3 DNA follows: TGTGCCAGCAACCGGCGGGGGGGCTATACTGAAGCTTTCTTT. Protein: CASNRRGGYTEAFF.

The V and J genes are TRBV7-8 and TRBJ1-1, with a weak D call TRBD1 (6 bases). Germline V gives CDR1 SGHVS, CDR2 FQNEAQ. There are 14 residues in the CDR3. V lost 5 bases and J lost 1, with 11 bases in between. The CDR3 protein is CASSLTRGNTEAFF. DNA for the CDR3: TGTGCCAGCAGCCTCACCAGGGGGAACACTGAAGCTTTCTTT.

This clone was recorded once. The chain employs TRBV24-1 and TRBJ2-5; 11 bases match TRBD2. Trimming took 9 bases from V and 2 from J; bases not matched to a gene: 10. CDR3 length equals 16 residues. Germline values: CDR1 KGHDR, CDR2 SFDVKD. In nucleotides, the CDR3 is TGTGCCACCGGGACTAGCGGAGATGGGGTACAAGAGACCCAGTACTTC. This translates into CATGTSGDGVQETQYF.

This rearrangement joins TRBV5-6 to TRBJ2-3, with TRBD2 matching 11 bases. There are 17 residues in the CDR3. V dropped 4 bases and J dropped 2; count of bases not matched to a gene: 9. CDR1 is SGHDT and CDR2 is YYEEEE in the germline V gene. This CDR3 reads CASSRRGLAEHTDTQYF. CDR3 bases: TGTGCCAGCAGCCGCAGGGGACTAGCGGAGCACACAGATACGCAGTATTTT.

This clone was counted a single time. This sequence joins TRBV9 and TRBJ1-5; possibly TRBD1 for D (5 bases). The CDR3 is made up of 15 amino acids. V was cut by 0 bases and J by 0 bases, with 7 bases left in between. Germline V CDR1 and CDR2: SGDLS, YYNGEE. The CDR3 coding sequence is TGTGCCAGCAGCGTAGGGGGGGATAGCAATCAGCCCCAGCATTTT. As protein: CASSVGGDSNQPQHF.

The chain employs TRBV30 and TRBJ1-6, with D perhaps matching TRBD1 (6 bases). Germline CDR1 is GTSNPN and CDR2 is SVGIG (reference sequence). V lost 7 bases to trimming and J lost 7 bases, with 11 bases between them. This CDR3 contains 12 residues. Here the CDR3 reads CALDRVNSPLHF. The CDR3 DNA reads TGTGCCTTGGACAGAGTAAATTCACCCCTCCACTTT.

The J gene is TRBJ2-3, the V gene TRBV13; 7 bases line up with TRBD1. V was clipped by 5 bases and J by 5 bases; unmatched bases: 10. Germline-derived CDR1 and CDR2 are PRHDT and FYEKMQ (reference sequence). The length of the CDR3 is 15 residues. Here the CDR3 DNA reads TGTGCCAGCAGCGAGGGACAGAACAGGAGAGATACGCAGTATTTT. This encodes CASSEGQNRRDTQYF.

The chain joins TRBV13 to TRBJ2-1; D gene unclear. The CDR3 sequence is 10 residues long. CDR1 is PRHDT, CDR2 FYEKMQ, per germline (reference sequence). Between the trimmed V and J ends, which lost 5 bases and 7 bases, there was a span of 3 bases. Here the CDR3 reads CASSLNEQFF. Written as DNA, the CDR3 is TGTGCCAGCAGCCTAAATGAGCAGTTCTTC.

The chain's CDR3 is CASRRTPVNGNTIYF. The CDR3 bases are TGTGCCAGCAGGAGGACACCGGTGAACGGAAACACCATATATTTT. The genes are TRBV2 and TRBJ1-3, with D tentatively TRBD1 (5 bases). This CDR3 comprises 15 residues. The V and J ends lost 6 bases and 4 bases respectively, with 16 bases between them. Germline CDR1 SNHLY, CDR2 FYNNEI. The full variable domain, completed using reference TRBV2 and TRBJ1-3, is EPEVTQTPSHQVTQMGQEVILRCVPISNHLYFYWYRQILGQKVEFLVSFYNNEISEKSEIFDDQFSVERPDGSNFTLKIRSTKLEDSAMYFCASRRTPVNGNTIYFGEGSWLTVV.

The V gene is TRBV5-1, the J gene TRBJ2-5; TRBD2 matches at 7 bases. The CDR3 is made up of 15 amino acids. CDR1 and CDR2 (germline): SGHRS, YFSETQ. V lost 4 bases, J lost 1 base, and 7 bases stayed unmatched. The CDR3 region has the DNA TGCGCCAGCAGCGGGCAGGGAGGGATCCAAGAGACCCAGTACTTC. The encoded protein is CASSGQGGIQETQYF.

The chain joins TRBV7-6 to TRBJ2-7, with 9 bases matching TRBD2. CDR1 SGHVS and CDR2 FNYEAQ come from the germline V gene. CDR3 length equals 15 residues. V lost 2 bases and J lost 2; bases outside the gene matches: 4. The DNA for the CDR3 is TGTGCCAGCAGCTTAAATAGCGGGAGCGCCTACGAGCAGTACTTC. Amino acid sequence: CASSLNSGSAYEQYF.

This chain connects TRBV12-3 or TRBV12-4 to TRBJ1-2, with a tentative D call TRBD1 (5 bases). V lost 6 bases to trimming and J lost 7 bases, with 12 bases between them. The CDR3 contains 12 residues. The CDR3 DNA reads TGTGCCAGCAGCGGCGGGGCGTCTGGCTACACCTTC. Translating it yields CASSGGASGYTF.

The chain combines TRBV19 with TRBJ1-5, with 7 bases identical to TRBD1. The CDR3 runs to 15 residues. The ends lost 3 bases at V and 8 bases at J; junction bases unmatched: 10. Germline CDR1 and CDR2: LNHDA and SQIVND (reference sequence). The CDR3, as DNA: TGTGCCAGTAGTATTATCAGGGGGAAGAAAGAGCCCCAGCATTTT. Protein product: CASSIIRGKKEPQHF.

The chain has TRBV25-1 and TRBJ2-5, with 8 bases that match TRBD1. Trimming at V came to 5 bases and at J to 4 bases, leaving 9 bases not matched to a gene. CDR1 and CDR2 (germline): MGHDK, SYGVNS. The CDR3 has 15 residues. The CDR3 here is CASSRPGTGRETQYF. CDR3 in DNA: TGTGCCAGCAGTAGACCCGGGACAGGTCGAGAGACCCAGTACTTC.

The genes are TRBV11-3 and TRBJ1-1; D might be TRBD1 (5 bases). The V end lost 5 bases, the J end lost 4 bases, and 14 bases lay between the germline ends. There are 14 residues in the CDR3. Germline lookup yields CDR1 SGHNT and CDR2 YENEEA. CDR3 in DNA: TGTGCCAGCAGCCGACGGGGGGGGTCCACTGAAGCTTTCTTT. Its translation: CASSRRGGSTEAFF.

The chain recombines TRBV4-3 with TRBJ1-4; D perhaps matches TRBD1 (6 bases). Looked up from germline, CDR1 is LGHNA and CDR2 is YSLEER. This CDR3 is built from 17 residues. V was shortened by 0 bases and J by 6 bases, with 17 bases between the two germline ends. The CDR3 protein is CASSQDLGARRDEKLFF. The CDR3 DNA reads TGCGCCAGCAGCCAAGACCTGGGGGCCCGGCGGGATGAAAAACTGTTTTTT.

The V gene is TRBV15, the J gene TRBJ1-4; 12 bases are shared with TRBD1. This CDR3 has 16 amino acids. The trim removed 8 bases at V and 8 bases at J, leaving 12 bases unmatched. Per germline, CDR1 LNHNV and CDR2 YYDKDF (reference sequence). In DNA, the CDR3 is TGTGCCACCGGCCCGGGGACAGGGGGCGGCGGGGAAAAACTGTTTTTT. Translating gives CATGPGTGGGGEKLFF.

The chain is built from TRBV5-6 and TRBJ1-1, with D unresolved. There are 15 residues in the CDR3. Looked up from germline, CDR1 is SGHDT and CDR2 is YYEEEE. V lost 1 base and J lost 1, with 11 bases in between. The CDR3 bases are TGTGCCAGCAGCTTGAATGGGCAGGAGAACACTGAAGCTTTCTTT. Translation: CASSLNGQENTEAFF.

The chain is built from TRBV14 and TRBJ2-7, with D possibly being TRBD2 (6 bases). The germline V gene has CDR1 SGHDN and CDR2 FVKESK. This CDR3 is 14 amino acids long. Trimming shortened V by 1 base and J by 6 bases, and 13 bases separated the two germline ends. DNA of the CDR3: TGTGCCAGCAGCCAAGTTGGAGGGGCTGGCGAGCAGTACTTC. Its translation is CASSQVGGAGEQYF. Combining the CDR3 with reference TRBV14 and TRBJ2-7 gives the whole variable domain EAGVTQFPSHSVIEKGQTVTLRCDPISGHDNLYWYRRVMGKEIKFLLHFVKESKQDESGMPNNRFLAERTGGTYSTLKVQPAELEDSGVYFCASSQVGGAGEQYFGPGTRLTVT.

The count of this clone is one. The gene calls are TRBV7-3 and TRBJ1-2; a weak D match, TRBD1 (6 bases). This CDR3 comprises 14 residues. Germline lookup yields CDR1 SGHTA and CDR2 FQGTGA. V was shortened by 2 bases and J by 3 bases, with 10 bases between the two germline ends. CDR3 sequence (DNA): TGTGCCAGCAGCTTAGGTTCAGGGGACTATGGCTACACCTTC. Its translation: CASSLGSGDYGYTF.

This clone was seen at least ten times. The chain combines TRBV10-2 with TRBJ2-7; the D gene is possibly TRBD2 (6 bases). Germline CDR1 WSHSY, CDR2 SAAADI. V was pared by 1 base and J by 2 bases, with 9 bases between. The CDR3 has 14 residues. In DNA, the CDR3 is TGCGCCAGCAGTGAGTGGACGGGAGCCTACGAGCAGTACTTC. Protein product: CASSEWTGAYEQYF.

CDR3 sequence reads: CASSSGTGRNQPQHF. CDR3 nucleotide sequence: TGTGCCAGCAGCTCCGGGACAGGGAGAAATCAGCCCCAGCATTTT. The J gene is TRBJ1-5, the V gene TRBV9, with 9 bases aligning to TRBD1. The CDR3 loop spans 15 amino acids. With V trimmed by 4 bases and J by 4 bases, 6 bases remained unmatched. Germline assignment: CDR1 SGDLS and CDR2 YYNGEE.

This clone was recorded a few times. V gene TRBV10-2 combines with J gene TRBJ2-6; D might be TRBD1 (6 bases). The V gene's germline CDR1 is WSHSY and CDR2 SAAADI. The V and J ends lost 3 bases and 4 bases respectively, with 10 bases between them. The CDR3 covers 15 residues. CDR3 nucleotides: TGCGCCAGCAGTGATTCAGGGGCCGGGGCCAACGTCCTGACTTTC. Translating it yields CASSDSGAGANVLTF.